Described below is a single TCR beta chain sequence and its context. The entry originates in a study of PD-1 blockade in classical Hodgkin lymphoma. The assay was immunoSEQ multiplex PCR, and TCRdb's table has in-frame clones only and misses some. The sample has under 20,000 clones; 76% are singletons. Losses at the gene ends were 5 bases for V and 4 bases for J; bases not matched to a gene: 1. CDR1 is MNHNY and CDR2 is SVGAGI in the germline V gene (reference sequence). The CDR3 has 13 amino acids. Time point meaning: cycle 4 day 1 (C4D1), after more than five weeks of nivolumab. In every patient, relapse followed autologous stem cell transplantation, while exposure to brentuximab vedotin differed.

This receptor was taken from a human donor with classical Hodgkin lymphoma. This chain connects TRBV6-6 to TRBJ1-3, with 8 bases that match TRBD1. The sample consisted of peripheral blood mononuclear cells (PBMCs), taken before the fourth cycle of nivolumab. Here the CDR3 DNA reads TGTGCCAGCAGTACAGGGGGAGGAAACACCATATATTTT. This codes for CASSTGGGNTIYF.